This T cell receptor beta chain originates from a study of Ad26.COV2.S vaccination and SARS-CoV-2 variants. Study information: Once or twice, 56 days apart, Ad26.COV2.S was delivered intramuscularly.

This CDR3 has 15 amino acids. CDR1 KGHDR and CDR2 SFDVKD come from the germline V gene. The V segment lost 4 bases and the J segment 5 bases; nucleotides outside the gene matches: 6. A note on this clone: No antigen is known for it.

The treatment here: around 19 received Ad26.COV2.S at low or high dose, single or two shots; several received placebo; per-sample allocation not given. Each sample was drawn 63 days after the first injection (of vaccine or placebo). This person who donated was an adult of 18-55 years in Boston. General observations from the study: Total T cell responses were possibly underestimated by TCR breadth and depth analyses.

The method was immunoSEQ multiplex PCR; TCRdb's version includes in-frame clones alone and lacks a portion of them. The sample carries a few hundred thousand clones, 90% recorded once. This chain uses TRBV24-1 with TRBJ2-1, with TRBD2 identical over 8 bases. The input for sequencing was peripheral blood, taken in a trial of Ad26.COV2.S vaccine versus placebo. The source is a person aged 18-60 years who received the Ad26.COV2.S COVID-19 vaccine or a placebo. The CDR3 reads CATSDRTSGNNEQFF. CDR3 nucleotide sequence: TGTGCCACCAGTGACCGAACTAGCGGTAACAATGAGCAGTTCTTC.